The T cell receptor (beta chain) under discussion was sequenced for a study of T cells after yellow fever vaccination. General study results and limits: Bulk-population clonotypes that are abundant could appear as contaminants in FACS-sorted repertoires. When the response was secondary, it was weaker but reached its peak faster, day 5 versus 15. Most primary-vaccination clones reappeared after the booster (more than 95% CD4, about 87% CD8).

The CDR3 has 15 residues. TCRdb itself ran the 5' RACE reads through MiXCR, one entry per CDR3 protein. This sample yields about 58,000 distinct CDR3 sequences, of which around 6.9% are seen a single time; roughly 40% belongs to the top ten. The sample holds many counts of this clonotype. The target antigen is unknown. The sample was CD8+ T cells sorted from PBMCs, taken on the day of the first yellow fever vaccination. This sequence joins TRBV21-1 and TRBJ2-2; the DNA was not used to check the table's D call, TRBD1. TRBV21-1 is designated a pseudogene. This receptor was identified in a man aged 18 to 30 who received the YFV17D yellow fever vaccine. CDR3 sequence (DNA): TGTGCCAGCATAAAGATGGCGACCCACACCGGGGAGCTGTTTTTT. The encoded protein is CASIKMATHTGELFF.